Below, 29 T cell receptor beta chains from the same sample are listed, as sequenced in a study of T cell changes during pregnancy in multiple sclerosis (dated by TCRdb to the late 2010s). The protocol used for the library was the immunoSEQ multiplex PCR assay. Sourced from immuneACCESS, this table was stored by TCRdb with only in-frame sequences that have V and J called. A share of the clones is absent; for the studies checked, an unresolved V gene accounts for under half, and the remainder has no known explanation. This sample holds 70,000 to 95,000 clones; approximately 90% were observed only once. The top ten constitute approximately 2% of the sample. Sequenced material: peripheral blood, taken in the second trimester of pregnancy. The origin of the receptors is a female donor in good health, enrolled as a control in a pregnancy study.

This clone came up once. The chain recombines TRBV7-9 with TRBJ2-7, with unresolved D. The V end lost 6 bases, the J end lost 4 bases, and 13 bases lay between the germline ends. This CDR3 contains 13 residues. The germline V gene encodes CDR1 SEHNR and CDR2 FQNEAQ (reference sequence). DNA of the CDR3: TGTGCCAGCAGACAGAGTTCCCAGTACGAGCAGTACTTC. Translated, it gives CASRQSSQYEQYF.

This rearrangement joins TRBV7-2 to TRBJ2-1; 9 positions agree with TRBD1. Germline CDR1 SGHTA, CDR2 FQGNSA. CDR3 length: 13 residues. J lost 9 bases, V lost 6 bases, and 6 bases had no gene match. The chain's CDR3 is CASRQTGGGEQFF. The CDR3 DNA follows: TGTGCCAGCAGACAGACAGGGGGAGGTGAGCAGTTCTTC.

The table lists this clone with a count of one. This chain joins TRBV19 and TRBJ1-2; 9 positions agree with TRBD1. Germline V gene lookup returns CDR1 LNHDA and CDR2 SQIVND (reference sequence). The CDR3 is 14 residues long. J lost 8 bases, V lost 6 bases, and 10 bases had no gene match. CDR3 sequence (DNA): TGTGCCAGTAGCAATGACAGGGGGTCGGGCGGCTACACCTTC. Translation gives CASSNDRGSGGYTF.

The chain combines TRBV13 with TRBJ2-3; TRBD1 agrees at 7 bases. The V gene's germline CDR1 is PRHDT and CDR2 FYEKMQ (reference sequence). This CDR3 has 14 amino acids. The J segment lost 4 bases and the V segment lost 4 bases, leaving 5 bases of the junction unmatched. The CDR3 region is CASSSTGPADTQYF. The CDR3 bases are TGTGCCAGCAGCTCGACAGGGCCCGCAGATACGCAGTATTTT.

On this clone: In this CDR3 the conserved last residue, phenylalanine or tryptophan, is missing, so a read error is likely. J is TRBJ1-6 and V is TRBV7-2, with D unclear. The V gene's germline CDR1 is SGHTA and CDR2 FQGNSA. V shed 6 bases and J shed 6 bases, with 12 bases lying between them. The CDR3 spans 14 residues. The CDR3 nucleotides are TGTGCCAGCAGGGCGGGGATAGGTAATTCACCCCTCCACCTT. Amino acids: CASRAGIGNSPLHL.

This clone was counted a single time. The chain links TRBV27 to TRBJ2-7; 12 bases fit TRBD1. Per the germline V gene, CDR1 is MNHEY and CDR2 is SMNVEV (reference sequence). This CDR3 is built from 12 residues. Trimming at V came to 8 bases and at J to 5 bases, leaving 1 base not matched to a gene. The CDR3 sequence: CASRDRGHEQYF. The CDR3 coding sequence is TGTGCCAGCCGGGACAGGGGGCACGAGCAGTACTTC.

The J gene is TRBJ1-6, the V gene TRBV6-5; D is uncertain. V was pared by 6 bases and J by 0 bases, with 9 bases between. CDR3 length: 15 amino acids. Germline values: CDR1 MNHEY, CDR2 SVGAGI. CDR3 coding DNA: TGTGCCAGCAGGGCCCGCGGCTCCTATAATTCACCCCTCCACTTT. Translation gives CASRARGSYNSPLHF.

The CDR3 region is CASSQGTGPNTIYF. CDR3 DNA: TGCGCCAGCAGCCAAGGCACAGGGCCAAACACCATATATTTT. The rearrangement joins TRBV4-3 to TRBJ1-3, with D possibly TRBD1 on 6 matching bases. The ends were cut back, 1 base at V and 6 bases at J, with 10 bases in the middle. This CDR3 contains 14 residues. From germline, CDR1 is LGHNA and CDR2 YSLEER.

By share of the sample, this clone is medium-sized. As DNA, the CDR3 is TGTGCCAGCAGCCCCCCTGGGGGGGGAACAGCCGGGGAGCTGTTTTTT. Translating gives CASSPPGGGTAGELFF. This chain uses TRBV11-1 with TRBJ2-2; TRBD2 agrees at 7 bases. Germline V gives CDR1 SGHAT, CDR2 FQDESV (reference sequence). The CDR3 spans 16 residues. J lost 6 bases, V lost 5 bases, and 12 bases had no gene match.

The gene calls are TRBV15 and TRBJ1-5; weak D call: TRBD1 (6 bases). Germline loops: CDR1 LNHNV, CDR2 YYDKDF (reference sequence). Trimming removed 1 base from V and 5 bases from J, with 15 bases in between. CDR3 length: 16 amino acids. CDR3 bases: TGTGCCACCAGCAGAGGCAGAGGGGACACCGATCAGCCCCAGCATTTT. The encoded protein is CATSRGRGDTDQPQHF.

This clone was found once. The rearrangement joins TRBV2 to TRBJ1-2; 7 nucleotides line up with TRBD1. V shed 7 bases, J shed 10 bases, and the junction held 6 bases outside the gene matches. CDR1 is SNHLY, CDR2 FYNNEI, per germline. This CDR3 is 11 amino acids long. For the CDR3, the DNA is TGTGCCAGCATCGACAGGGTTGTCTACACCTTC. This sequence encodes CASIDRVVYTF.

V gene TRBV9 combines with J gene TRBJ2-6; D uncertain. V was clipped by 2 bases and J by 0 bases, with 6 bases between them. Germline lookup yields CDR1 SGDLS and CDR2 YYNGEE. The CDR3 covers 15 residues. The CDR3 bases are TGTGCCAGCAGCGTTACACCCTCTGGGGCCAACGTCCTGACTTTC. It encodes CASSVTPSGANVLTF. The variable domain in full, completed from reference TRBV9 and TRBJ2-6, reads DSGVTQTPKHLITATGQRVTLRCSPRSGDLSVYWYQQSLDQGLQFLIQYYNGEERAKGNILERFSAQQFPDLHSELNLSSLELGDSALYFCASSVTPSGANVLTFGAGSRLTVL.

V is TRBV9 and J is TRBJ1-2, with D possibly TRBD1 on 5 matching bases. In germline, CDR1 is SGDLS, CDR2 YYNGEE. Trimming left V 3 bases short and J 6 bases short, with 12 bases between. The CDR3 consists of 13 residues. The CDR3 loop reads CASSDQGRHGYTF. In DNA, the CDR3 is TGTGCCAGCAGCGACCAGGGTAGGCATGGCTACACCTTC.

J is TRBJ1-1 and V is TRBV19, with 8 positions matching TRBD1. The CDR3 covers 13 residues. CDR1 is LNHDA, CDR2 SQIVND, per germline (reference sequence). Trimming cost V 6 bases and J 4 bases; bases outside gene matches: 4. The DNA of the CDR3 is TGTGCCAGTAGCCGGACAGGGCGCACTGAAGCTTTCTTT. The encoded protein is CASSRTGRTEAFF.

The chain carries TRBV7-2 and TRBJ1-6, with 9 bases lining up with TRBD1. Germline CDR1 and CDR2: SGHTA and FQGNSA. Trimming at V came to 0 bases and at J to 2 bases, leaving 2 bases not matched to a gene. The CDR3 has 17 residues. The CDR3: CASSLARQGAYNSPLHF. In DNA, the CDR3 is TGTGCCAGCAGCTTAGCACGACAGGGGGCCTATAATTCACCCCTCCACTTT.

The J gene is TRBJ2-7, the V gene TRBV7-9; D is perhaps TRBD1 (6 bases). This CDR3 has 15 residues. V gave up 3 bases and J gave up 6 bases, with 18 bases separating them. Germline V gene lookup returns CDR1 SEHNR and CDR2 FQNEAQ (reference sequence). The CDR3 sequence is CASSFLKGDLSEQYF. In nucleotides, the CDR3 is TGTGCCAGCAGCTTTCTTAAGGGGGATCTATCCGAGCAGTACTTC.

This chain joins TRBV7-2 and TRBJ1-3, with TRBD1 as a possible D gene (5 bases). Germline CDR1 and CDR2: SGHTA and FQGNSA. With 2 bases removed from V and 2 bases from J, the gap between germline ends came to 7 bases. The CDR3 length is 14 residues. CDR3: CASSLRGTGNTIYF. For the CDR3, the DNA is TGTGCCAGCAGCTTAAGGGGTACTGGAAACACCATATATTTT.

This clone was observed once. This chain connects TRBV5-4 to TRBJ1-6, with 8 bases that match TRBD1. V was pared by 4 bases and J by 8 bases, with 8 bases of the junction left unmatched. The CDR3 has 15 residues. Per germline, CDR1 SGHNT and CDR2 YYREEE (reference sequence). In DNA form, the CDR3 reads TGTGCCAGCAGCCCCAGGACAGGGAGAGATTCACCCCTCCACTTT. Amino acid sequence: CASSPRTGRDSPLHF.

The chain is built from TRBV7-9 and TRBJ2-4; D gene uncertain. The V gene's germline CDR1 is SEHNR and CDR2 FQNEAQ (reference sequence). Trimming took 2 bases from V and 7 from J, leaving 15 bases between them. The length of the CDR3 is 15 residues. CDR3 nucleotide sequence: TGTGCCAGCAGCTTAACGAAAGACATTGGGAACATTCAGTACTTC. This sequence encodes CASSLTKDIGNIQYF.

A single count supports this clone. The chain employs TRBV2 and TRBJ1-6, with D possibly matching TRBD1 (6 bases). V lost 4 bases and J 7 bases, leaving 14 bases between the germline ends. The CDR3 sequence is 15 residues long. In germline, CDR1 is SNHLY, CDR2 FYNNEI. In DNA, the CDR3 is TGTGCCAGCAGTGCCGGGACACGGAGGAATTCACCCCTCCACTTT. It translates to CASSAGTRRNSPLHF.

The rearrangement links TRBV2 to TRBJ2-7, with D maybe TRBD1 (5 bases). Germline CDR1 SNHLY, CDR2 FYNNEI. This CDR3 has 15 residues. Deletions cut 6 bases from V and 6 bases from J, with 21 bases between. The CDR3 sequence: CASRETAGPRSEQYF. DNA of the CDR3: TGTGCCAGCAGGGAGACAGCAGGGCCCAGGAGCGAGCAGTACTTC.

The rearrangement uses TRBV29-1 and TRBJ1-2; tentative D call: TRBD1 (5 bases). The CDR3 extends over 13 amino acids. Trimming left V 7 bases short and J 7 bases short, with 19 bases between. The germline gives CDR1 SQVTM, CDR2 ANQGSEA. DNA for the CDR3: TGCAGCGCCCGCCGTGGGGAAAGGGGTGGCTACACCTTC. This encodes CSARRGERGGYTF.

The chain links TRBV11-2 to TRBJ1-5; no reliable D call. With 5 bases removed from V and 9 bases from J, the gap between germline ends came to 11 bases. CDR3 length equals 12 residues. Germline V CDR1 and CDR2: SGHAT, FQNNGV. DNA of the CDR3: TGTGCCAGCAGCCCGGACCGGGGGCCCCAGCATTTT. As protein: CASSPDRGPQHF.

The DNA of the CDR3 is TGCAGCGCATGCCCCGGGGGCACTGAAGCTTTCTTT. Its translation: CSACPGGTEAFF. J is TRBJ1-1 and V is TRBV29-1, with TRBD1 as a possible D gene (5 bases). This CDR3 region has 12 residues. Trimming removed 7 bases at V and 4 bases at J, with 13 bases between. Germline V gene sequence: CDR1 SQVTM, CDR2 ANQGSEA.

In DNA form, the CDR3 reads TGTGCCAGCAGCCCGACAGGGGTAGCTGGAAACACCATATATTTT. Protein product: CASSPTGVAGNTIYF. The rearrangement links TRBV7-2 to TRBJ1-3; TRBD1 agrees at 8 bases. The CDR3 covers 15 residues. CDR1 and CDR2 (germline): SGHTA, FQGNSA. The trim removed 5 bases at V and 2 bases at J, leaving 5 bases unmatched.

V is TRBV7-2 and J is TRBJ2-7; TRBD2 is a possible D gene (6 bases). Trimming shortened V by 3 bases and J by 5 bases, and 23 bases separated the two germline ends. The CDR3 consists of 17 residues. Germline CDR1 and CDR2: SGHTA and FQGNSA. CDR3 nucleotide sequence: TGTGCCAGCAGCTTTGGAGGGTGGGCAGGACCTTTGGACGAGCAGTACTTC. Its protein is CASSFGGWAGPLDEQYF. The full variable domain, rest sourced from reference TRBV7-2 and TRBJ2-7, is GAGVSQSPSNKVTEKGKDVELRCDPISGHTALYWYRQSLGQGLEFLIYFQGNSAPDKSGLPSDRFSAERTGGSVSTLTIQRTQQEDSAVYLCASSFGGWAGPLDEQYFGPGTRLTVT.

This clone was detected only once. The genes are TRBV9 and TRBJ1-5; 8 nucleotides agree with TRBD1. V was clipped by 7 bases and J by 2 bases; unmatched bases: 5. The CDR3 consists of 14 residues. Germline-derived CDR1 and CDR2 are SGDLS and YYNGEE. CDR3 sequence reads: CASSTGDGNQPQHF. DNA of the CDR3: TGTGCCAGCTCGACAGGGGACGGCAATCAGCCCCAGCATTTT.

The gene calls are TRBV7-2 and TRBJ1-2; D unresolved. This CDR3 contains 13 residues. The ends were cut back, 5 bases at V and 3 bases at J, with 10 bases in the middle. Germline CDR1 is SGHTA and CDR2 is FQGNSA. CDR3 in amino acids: CASSTTVDYGYTF. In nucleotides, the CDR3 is TGTGCCAGCAGCACAACAGTCGACTATGGCTACACCTTC.

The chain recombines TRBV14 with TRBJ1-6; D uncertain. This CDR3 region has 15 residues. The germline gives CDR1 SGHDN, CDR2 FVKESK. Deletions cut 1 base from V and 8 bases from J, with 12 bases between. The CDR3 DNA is TGTGCCAGCAGCCAAGCCTCGAGTAGTGATTCACCCCTCCACTTT. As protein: CASSQASSSDSPLHF.